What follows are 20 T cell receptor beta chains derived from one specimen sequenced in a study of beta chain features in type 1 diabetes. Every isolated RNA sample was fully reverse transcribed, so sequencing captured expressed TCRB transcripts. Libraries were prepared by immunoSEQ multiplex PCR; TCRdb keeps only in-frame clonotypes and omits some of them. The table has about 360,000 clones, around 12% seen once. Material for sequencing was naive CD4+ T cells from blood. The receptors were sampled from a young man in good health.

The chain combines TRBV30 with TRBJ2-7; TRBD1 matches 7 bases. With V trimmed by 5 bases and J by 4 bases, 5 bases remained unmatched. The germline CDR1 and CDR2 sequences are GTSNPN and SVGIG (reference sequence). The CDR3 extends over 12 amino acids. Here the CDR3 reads CAWPGQPYEQYF. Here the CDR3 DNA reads TGTGCCTGGCCGGGACAGCCTTACGAGCAGTACTTC.

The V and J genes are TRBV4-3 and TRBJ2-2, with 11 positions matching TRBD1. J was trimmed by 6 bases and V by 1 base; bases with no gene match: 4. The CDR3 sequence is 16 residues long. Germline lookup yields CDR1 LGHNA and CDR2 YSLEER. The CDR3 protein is CASSQAPGQGAGELFF. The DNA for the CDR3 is TGCGCCAGCAGCCAAGCACCGGGACAGGGGGCCGGGGAGCTGTTTTTT.

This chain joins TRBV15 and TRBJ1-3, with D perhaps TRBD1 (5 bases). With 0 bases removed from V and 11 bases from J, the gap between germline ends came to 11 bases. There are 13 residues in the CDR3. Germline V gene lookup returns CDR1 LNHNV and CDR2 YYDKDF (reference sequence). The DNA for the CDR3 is TGTGCCACCAGCAGAGATTCGAAGGGGTCCATATATTTT. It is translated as CATSRDSKGSIYF.

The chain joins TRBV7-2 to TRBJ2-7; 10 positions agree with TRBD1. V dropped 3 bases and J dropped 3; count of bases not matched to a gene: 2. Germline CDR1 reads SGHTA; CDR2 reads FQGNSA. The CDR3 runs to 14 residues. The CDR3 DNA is TGTGCCAGCAGCTTCGGGACAGGGGACTACGAGCAGTACTTC. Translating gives CASSFGTGDYEQYF.

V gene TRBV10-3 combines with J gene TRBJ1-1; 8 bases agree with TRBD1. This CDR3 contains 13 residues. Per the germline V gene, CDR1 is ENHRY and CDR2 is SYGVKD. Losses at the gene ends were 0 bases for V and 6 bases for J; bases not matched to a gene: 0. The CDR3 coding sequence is TGTGCCATCAGTGAGTCGACAGGGGCTGAAGCTTTCTTT. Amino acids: CAISESTGAEAFF.

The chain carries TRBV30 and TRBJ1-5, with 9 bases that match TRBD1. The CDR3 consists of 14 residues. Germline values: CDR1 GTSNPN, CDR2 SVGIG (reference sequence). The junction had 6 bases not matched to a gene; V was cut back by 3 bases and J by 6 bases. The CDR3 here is CAWSEGQGGQPQHF. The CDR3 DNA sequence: TGTGCCTGGAGCGAGGGACAGGGAGGTCAGCCCCAGCATTTT.

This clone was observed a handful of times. The CDR3 loop is CASREDSGNTIYF. The DNA for the CDR3 is TGTGCCAGCAGGGAGGACTCTGGAAACACCATATATTTT. This chain connects TRBV2 to TRBJ1-3; D call uncertain. There are 13 residues in the CDR3. Germline CDR1 is SNHLY and CDR2 is FYNNEI. V lost 6 bases and J 0 bases, leaving 6 bases between the germline ends.

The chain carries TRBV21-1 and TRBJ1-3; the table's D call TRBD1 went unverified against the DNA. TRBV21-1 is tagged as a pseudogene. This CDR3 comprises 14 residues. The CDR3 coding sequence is TGTGCCAGCATCCAGGGGAACTCTGGAAACACCATATATTTT. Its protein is CASIQGNSGNTIYF.

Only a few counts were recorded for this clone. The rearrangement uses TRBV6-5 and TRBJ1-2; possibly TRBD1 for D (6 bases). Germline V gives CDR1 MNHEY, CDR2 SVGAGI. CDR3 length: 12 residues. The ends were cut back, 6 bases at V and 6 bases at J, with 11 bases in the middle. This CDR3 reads CASRQGKDGYTF. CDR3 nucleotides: TGTGCCAGCAGGCAGGGGAAAGATGGCTACACCTTC.

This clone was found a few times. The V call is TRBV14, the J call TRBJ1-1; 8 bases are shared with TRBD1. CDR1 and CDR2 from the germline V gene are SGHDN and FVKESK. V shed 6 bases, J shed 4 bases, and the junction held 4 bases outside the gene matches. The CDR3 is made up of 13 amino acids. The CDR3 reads CASSYGQGTEAFF. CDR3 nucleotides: TGTGCCAGCAGTTACGGACAGGGCACTGAAGCTTTCTTT.

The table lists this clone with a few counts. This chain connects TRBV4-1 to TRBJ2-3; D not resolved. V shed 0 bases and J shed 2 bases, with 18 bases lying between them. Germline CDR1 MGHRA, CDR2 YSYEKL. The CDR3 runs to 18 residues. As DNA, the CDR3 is TGCGCCAGCAGCCAAGAATCCCTCCGCGCGGCCCCCACAGATACGCAGTATTTT. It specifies CASSQESLRAAPTDTQYF.

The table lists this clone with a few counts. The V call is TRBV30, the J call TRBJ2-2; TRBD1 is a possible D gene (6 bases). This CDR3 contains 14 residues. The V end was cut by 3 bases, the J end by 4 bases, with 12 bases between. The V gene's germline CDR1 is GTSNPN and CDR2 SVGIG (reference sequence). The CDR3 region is CAWRAQGTTGELFF. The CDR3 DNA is TGTGCCTGGAGGGCGCAGGGGACCACCGGGGAGCTGTTTTTT.

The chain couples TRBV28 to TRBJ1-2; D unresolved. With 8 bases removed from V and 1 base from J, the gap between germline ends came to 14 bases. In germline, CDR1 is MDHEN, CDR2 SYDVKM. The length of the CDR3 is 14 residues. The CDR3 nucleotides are TGTGCCAGCGTCCCCGGGGTGGGTAACTATGGCTACACCTTC. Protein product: CASVPGVGNYGYTF.

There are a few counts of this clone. CDR3 sequence reads: CASSPLRGQGAYEQFF. The CDR3 DNA follows: TGTGCCAGCAGCCCCCTCCGGGGACAGGGGGCCTATGAGCAGTTCTTC. V is TRBV11-2 and J is TRBJ2-1; 12 bases agree with TRBD1. The CDR3 runs 16 residues. V trimming: 5 bases; J trimming: 8 bases; junction bases outside the gene matches: 10. CDR1 and CDR2 from the germline V gene are SGHAT and FQNNGV.

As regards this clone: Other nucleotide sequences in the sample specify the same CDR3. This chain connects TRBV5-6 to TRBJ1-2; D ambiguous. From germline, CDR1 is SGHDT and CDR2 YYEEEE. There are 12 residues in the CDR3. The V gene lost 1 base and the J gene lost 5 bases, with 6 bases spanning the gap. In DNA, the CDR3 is TGTGCCAGCAGCTTGTCAGGATATGGCTACACCTTC. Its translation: CASSLSGYGYTF.

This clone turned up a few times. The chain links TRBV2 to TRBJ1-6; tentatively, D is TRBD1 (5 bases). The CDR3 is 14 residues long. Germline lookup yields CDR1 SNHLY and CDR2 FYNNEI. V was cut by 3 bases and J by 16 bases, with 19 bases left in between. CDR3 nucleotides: TGTGCCAGCAGTGAGCGGACATCGGGTCCTTATCTCCACTTT. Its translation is CASSERTSGPYLHF.

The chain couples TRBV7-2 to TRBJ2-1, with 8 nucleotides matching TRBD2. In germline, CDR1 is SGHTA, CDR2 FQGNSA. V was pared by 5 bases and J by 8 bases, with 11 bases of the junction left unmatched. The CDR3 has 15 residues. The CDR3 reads CASSRSGGALDEQFF. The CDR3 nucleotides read TGTGCCAGCAGCAGGAGCGGGGGAGCCTTGGATGAGCAGTTCTTC.

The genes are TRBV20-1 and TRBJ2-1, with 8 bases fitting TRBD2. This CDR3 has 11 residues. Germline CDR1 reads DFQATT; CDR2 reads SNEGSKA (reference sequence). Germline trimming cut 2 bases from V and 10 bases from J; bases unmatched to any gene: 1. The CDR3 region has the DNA TGCAGTGCTAGACCTAGCGGGGAGCAGTTCTTC. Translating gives CSARPSGEQFF.

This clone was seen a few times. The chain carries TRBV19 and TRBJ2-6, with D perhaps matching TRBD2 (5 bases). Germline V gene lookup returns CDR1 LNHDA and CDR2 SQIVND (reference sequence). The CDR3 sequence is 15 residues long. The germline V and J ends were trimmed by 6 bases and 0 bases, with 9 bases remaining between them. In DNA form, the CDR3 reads TGTGCCAGTAGACGGGATAGCTCTGGGGCCAACGTCCTGACTTTC. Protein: CASRRDSSGANVLTF. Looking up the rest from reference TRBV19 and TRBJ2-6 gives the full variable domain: DGGITQSPKYLFRKEGQNVTLSCEQNLNHDAMYWYRQDPGQGLRLIYYSQIVNDFQKGDIAEGYSVSREKKESFPLTVTSAQKNPTAFYLCASRRDSSGANVLTFGAGSRLTVL.

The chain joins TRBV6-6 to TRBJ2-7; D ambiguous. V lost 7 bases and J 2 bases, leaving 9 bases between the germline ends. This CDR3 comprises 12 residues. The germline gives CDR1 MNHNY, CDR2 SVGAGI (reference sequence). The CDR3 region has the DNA TGTGCCAGCACCCCTGACACCTACGAGCAGTACTTC. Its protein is CASTPDTYEQYF.